The 25 T cell receptor beta chains below come from one sample, sequenced in a study of cytotoxic CD8 clonotypes in ibrutinib-treated CLL (dated by TCRdb to 2020 to 2022). The sample's time point label, decoded: approximately 11 months on ibrutinib. Library preparation used the immunoSEQ multiplex PCR assay. The source is immuneACCESS, and TCRdb retained only in-frame sequences with V and J called. Part of the clones is not carried over; for the studies checked, unresolved V genes explain less than half of this, and the remainder is unexplained. This sample has roughly 200,000 clones in its table, and approximately 75% of those were observed once. Jointly, the top ten make up about an eighth of the sample. Specimen: PBMCs, collected after 12 months of ibrutinib treatment. These receptors came from a human donor with chronic lymphocytic leukemia.

CDR3 sequence reads: CASSLGQFSTDTQYF. The CDR3 DNA reads as TGTGCCAGCTCACTGGGCCAGTTTAGCACAGATACGCAGTATTTT. The genes are TRBV18 and TRBJ2-3; D gene uncertain. The CDR3 has 15 amino acids. V was trimmed by 4 bases and J by 0 bases, leaving 11 bases between them. From germline, CDR1 is KGHSH and CDR2 LQKENI.

The chain uses TRBV4-1 and TRBJ2-7; no reliable D call. There are 13 residues in the CDR3. Trimming left V 0 bases short and J 3 bases short, with 6 bases between. Germline values: CDR1 MGHRA, CDR2 YSYEKL. CDR3 sequence (DNA): TGCGCCAGCAGCCAAGACCCGGACTACGAGCAGTACTTC. Its translation is CASSQDPDYEQYF.

The chain uses TRBV5-1 and TRBJ2-5; D not resolved. Germline CDR1 SGHRS, CDR2 YFSETQ. This CDR3 has 12 residues. Trimming removed 5 bases at V and 0 bases at J, with 5 bases between. The CDR3 DNA follows: TGCGCCAGCAGGTCGAACCAAGAGACCCAGTACTTC. This codes for CASRSNQETQYF.

The chain employs TRBV5-4 and TRBJ1-1, with a weak D call TRBD1 (5 bases). From germline, CDR1 is SGHNT and CDR2 YYREEE (reference sequence). The CDR3 is 16 amino acids. V dropped 0 bases and J dropped 0 bases, with 12 bases sitting between them. The CDR3 is CASSLDEGTLNTEAFF. The CDR3 DNA sequence: TGTGCCAGCAGCTTGGATGAGGGGACTTTGAACACTGAAGCTTTCTTT.

The chain has TRBV18 and TRBJ1-2; D unresolved. The CDR3 length is 13 residues. V was pared by 0 bases and J by 5 bases, with 7 bases between. Germline assignment: CDR1 KGHSH and CDR2 LQKENI. CDR3 DNA sequence: TGTGCCAGCTCACCACCGAGCGGTTATGGCTACACCTTC. It codes for CASSPPSGYGYTF.

The chain recombines TRBV5-1 with TRBJ2-3; 8 positions match TRBD2. The germline CDR1 and CDR2 sequences are SGHRS and YFSETQ. CDR3 length equals 14 residues. The V and J ends lost 7 bases and 4 bases, in that order; junction bases with no gene match: 8. The CDR3 DNA reads as TGCGCCAGCGGGGCCGGGAGGGGATCAGATACGCAGTATTTT. Residues: CASGAGRGSDTQYF.

The V gene is TRBV27, the J gene TRBJ1-4, with D unclear. The CDR3 sequence is 13 residues long. V gave up 3 bases and J gave up 8 bases, with 10 bases separating them. The germline V gene has CDR1 MNHEY and CDR2 SMNVEV (reference sequence). The CDR3 reads CASSLNGAEKLFF. CDR3 DNA sequence: TGTGCCAGCAGTTTGAATGGAGCCGAAAAACTGTTTTTT.

In this sample, this clone turned up once. The chain employs TRBV2 and TRBJ2-1, with D tentatively TRBD1 (6 bases). CDR3 length equals 15 residues. V was clipped by 6 bases and J by 5 bases, with 17 bases between them. The germline gives CDR1 SNHLY, CDR2 FYNNEI. CDR3 sequence: CASSLNWDIDNEQFF. Written as DNA, the CDR3 is TGTGCCAGCAGCTTGAATTGGGACATTGACAATGAGCAGTTCTTC.

The V and J genes are TRBV18 and TRBJ2-1; D possibly corresponds to TRBD2 (6 bases). Germline V gene sequence: CDR1 KGHSH, CDR2 LQKENI. This CDR3 is built from 17 residues. The germline V and J ends were trimmed by 3 bases and 0 bases, with 15 bases remaining between them. The CDR3 protein is CASSPVSSDVSYNEQFF. The DNA for the CDR3 is TGTGCCAGCTCACCTGTCTCTAGCGACGTCTCCTACAATGAGCAGTTCTTC.

The chain has TRBV6-6 and TRBJ1-5, with D uncertain. The CDR3 runs 15 residues. Germline V CDR1 and CDR2: MNHNY, SVGAGI (reference sequence). Trimming pared 0 bases from V and 7 bases from J, leaving 13 bases between. The DNA of the CDR3 is TGTGCCAGCAGTTACTCCGACTGGCCGGCACAGCCCCAGCATTTT. Its translation: CASSYSDWPAQPQHF.

The chain recombines TRBV30 with TRBJ1-1; no firm D call. Germline values: CDR1 GTSNPN, CDR2 SVGIG (reference sequence). Trimming pared 0 bases from V and 7 bases from J, leaving 9 bases between. This CDR3 is 12 amino acids long. In DNA form, the CDR3 reads TGTGCCTGGAGTGTAGGTTTCGGTGAAGCTTTCTTT. This codes for CAWSVGFGEAFF.

This clone was detected only once. The V and J genes are TRBV4-1 and TRBJ2-1; TRBD2 is a possible D gene (5 bases). The length of the CDR3 is 13 residues. V lost 6 bases and J 4 bases, leaving 10 bases between the germline ends. CDR1 is MGHRA, CDR2 YSYEKL, per germline. For the CDR3, the DNA is TGCGCCAGCAGAGCTCGGGGTTACAATGAGCAGTTCTTC. Its translation: CASRARGYNEQFF.

This chain uses TRBV28 with TRBJ2-3; D possibly corresponds to TRBD2 (6 bases). Germline CDR1 is MDHEN and CDR2 is SYDVKM. This CDR3 is 13 amino acids long. V lost 11 bases and J 4 bases, leaving 16 bases between the germline ends. The CDR3 DNA reads as TGTGCCTTGGGGCGGGGCGGGGCAGATACGCAGTATTTT. This encodes CALGRGGADTQYF. The complete variable domain, with remaining parts taken from reference TRBV28 and TRBJ2-3, reads DVKVTQSSRYLVKRTGEKVFLECVQDMDHENMFWYRQDPGLGLRLIYFSYDVKMKEKGDIPEGYSVSREKKERFSLILESASTNQTSMYLCALGRGGADTQYFGPGTRLTVL.

The J gene is TRBJ1-5, the V gene TRBV30; D not resolved. The CDR3 runs 13 residues. Trimming took off 5 bases at V and 6 bases at J, with 14 bases between the two ends. Looked up from germline, CDR1 is GTSNPN and CDR2 is SVGIG (reference sequence). The CDR3, as DNA: TGTGCCTGGGCTGCGGAGGGAGGTCAGCCCCAGCATTTT. This codes for CAWAAEGGQPQHF.

This chain joins TRBV6-1 and TRBJ2-3; 8 bases align to TRBD2. The CDR3 is 15 amino acids. Germline-derived CDR1 and CDR2 are MNHNS and SASEGT. V was pared by 6 bases and J by 3 bases, with 8 bases of the junction left unmatched. The CDR3 DNA reads TGTGCCAGCAGAGCTGGACTAGCAGGGACAGATACGCAGTATTTT. It yields the protein CASRAGLAGTDTQYF.

The chain couples TRBV10-1 to TRBJ2-1, with D perhaps assigned TRBD1 or TRBD2 (6 bases each). Deletions cut 7 bases from V and 10 bases from J, with 26 bases between. CDR1 is WNHNN, CDR2 SYGVQD, per germline (reference sequence). CDR3 length equals 16 residues. This CDR3 is CASTKDSMGGMGEQFF. The CDR3, as DNA: TGCGCCAGCACCAAGGACAGTATGGGCGGGATGGGGGAGCAGTTCTTC.

In its sample, this clone was seen once. The V gene is TRBV23-1, the J gene TRBJ2-7, with 7 bases aligning to TRBD2. TRBV23-1 belongs to the ORF category, with a function that is uncertain. This CDR3 has 13 residues. Trimming took 6 bases from V and 2 from J; bases not matched to a gene: 4. As DNA, the CDR3 is TGCGCCAGCAGCAAGCGGGGCCCCTACGAGCAGTACTTC. Its protein is CASSKRGPYEQYF.

This clone was seen a handful of times. The gene calls are TRBV7-6 and TRBJ2-2; tentatively, D is TRBD2 (6 bases). Trimming cost V 5 bases and J 1 base, with 17 bases left between them. This CDR3 contains 17 residues. Germline V CDR1 and CDR2: SGHVS, FNYEAQ. As DNA, the CDR3 is TGTGCCAGCAGCCCCTCTCTGATAGCGGTGAACACCGGGGAGCTGTTTTTT. Its protein is CASSPSLIAVNTGELFF.

The chain combines TRBV11-2 with TRBJ2-1; TRBD2 might be the D (7 bases). This CDR3 has 16 amino acids. Trimming shortened V by 0 bases and J by 2 bases, and 11 bases separated the two germline ends. From germline, CDR1 is SGHAT and CDR2 FQNNGV. The CDR3 spells CASSLEQGGTYNEQFF. CDR3 bases: TGTGCCAGCAGCTTAGAACAGGGAGGGACCTACAATGAGCAGTTCTTC. The whole variable domain, filled in from reference TRBV11-2 and TRBJ2-1, reads EAGVAQSPRYKIIEKRQSVAFWCNPISGHATLYWYQQILGQGPKLLIQFQNNGVVDDSQLPKDRFSAERLKGVDSTLKIQPAKLEDSAVYLCASSLEQGGTYNEQFFGPGTRLTVL.

V usage is TRBV19 and J usage is TRBJ2-1, with 12 bases aligning to TRBD2. The CDR3 length is 15 residues. Germline CDR1 LNHDA, CDR2 SQIVND (reference sequence). The J segment lost 5 bases and the V segment lost 4 bases, leaving 3 bases of the junction unmatched. The DNA for the CDR3 is TGTGCCAGTAGTACCTGGACTAGCGGGGACAATGAGCAGTTCTTC. Protein product: CASSTWTSGDNEQFF.

This clone was detected once. Germline is not matched at one junction end, which may reflect a read error. The rearrangement joins TRBV7-8 to TRBJ2-5, with 15 bases fitting TRBD2. The CDR3 length is 19 residues. Germline V gene sequence: CDR1 SGHVS, CDR2 FQNEAQ. The chain's CDR3 is CTSSLATRGLAGGKETQYF. CDR3 bases: TGTACCAGCAGCCTCGCCACGCGGGGACTAGCGGGGGGAAAAGAGACCCAGTACTTC.

This chain uses TRBV6-5 with TRBJ1-3; possibly TRBD1 for D (5 bases). Trimming took 2 bases from V and 3 from J, leaving 11 bases between them. The CDR3 loop spans 15 amino acids. CDR1 is MNHEY and CDR2 is SVGAGI in the germline V gene. The CDR3: CASSYPTGLGNTIYF. Written as DNA, the CDR3 is TGTGCCAGCAGTTACCCCACAGGACTTGGAAACACCATATATTTT.

This sequence joins TRBV13 and TRBJ1-5; possible D gene TRBD1, 5 bases. This CDR3 has 16 residues. Trimming took 3 bases from V and 1 from J, leaving 13 bases between them. Germline V gene data show CDR1 as PRHDT and CDR2 as FYEKMQ (reference sequence). CDR3 DNA: TGTGCCAGCAGCTTGGGCGGGGCAGGGAGCAATCAGCCCCAGCATTTT. Translation gives CASSLGGAGSNQPQHF.

This chain uses TRBV11-2 with TRBJ1-2; unclear D gene. V lost 4 bases, J lost 0 bases, and 9 bases lay in between. Per germline, CDR1 SGHAT and CDR2 FQNNGV. The CDR3 consists of 14 residues. CDR3 residues: CASSSVPANYGYTF. The CDR3 bases are TGTGCCAGCAGCTCAGTCCCGGCTAACTATGGCTACACCTTC.

The chain combines TRBV6-6 with TRBJ1-1; 8 bases align to TRBD1. Germline V gene lookup returns CDR1 MNHNY and CDR2 SVGAGI (reference sequence). The CDR3 contains 12 residues. J lost 8 bases, V lost 5 bases, and 4 bases had no gene match. The CDR3 region has the DNA TGTGCCAGCAGTCTGGGACAGGCAGAAGCTTTCTTT. It is translated as CASSLGQAEAFF.